This TCR beta chain comes out of a study of CD8 T cells in Susac syndrome. This clonotype was seen only a few times. With random hexamers, reverse transcription was performed on about 0.5 to 1 ug of RNA. The immunoSEQ assay covered 54 Vbeta and 13 Jbeta segments for CDR3. TCRdb analysed the immunoSEQ multiplex PCR reads with MiXCR anew, one entry per CDR3 protein. This table holds 130,000 or so distinct CDR3 sequences, more than 75% found once. The CDR3 is 17 residues long. From germline, CDR1 is MNHEY and CDR2 SVGEGT. Trimming cost V 0 bases and J 1 base, with 13 bases left between them. This receptor was obtained from a human donor with multiple sclerosis. Sequenced material: CD8+ T cells from PBMCs. The chain has TRBV6-2 or TRBV6-3 and TRBJ1-5; tentatively, D is TRBD1 (5 bases). Here the CDR3 reads CASSYSIVGLSNQPQHF. The CDR3, as DNA: TGTGCCAGCAGTTACTCGATCGTGGGGCTGAGCAATCAGCCCCAGCATTTT.